This entry concerns a single TCR beta chain. TCRB CDR3 was amplified from 2 ug genomic DNA or less. The method was immunoSEQ multiplex PCR; TCRdb's version includes in-frame clones alone and lacks a portion of them. The table includes roughly 80,000 clones, approximately 90% detected once. The CDR3 spans 19 residues. V shed 4 bases, J shed 2 bases, and the junction held 16 bases outside the gene matches. The germline V gene has CDR1 KGHSH and CDR2 LQKENI. The data were obtained in a study of glioma-infiltrating T cells after dendritic cell vaccination. Study-level background: Treatment, given 2003 to 2012, was autologous tumor lysate-pulsed dendritic cell vaccination.

Specimen: blood, collected before dendritic cell vaccination. V and J are TRBV18 and TRBJ2-3; 9 bases match TRBD1. This sequence was found in a human donor with glioblastoma. The CDR3 DNA is TGTGCCAGCTCACGATACTCGAGGAGGGACAGGGTCTTCACAGATACGCAGTATTTT. Translating gives CASSRYSRRDRVFTDTQYF.